These T cell receptor beta chains were read from a single sample in a study of spatial heterogeneity in lung cancer. TCRdb re-derived calls from the 5' RACE reads in MiXCR, one entry per CDR3 protein. This sample yields more than 9,500 distinct CDR3 sequences, of which about 18% are seen a single time; 50% to 65% belongs to the top ten. This specimen was PBMCs, taken at surgery. The receptors originated from a male donor with early-stage non-small cell lung cancer. Each CDR3 is given with its conserved first and last residue. A D gene is named only where the DNA matches it firmly. A row's size may be missing; if present it is once, few, many or a size class.

clone size,D gene,J gene,V gene,CDR3 length,CDR3 protein,CDR3 DNA
.,TRBD2,TRBJ2-1,TRBV19,15,CASSLRSGSYNEQFF,TGTGCCAGTAGCCTTCGGAGCGGGAGCTACAATGAGCAGTTCTTC
.,.,TRBJ2-3,TRBV5-6,15,CASSSLTSATDTQYF,TGTGCCAGCAGCTCCCTGACAAGCGCAACAGATACGCAGTATTTT
.,.,TRBJ1-5,TRBV6-2/TRBV6-3,15,CASSYEGISNQPQHF,TGTGCCAGCAGTTACGAGGGGATCAGCAATCAGCCCCAGCATTTT
many,.,TRBJ2-7,TRBV5-1,14,CASSSSGTSYEQYF,TGCGCCAGCAGCTCCTCCGGGACTTCCTACGAGCAGTACTTC
many,TRBD2,TRBJ2-1,TRBV29-1,16,CSVPFSEREGRNEQFF,TGCAGCGTCCCTTTCTCCGAGCGGGAGGGCCGTAATGAGCAGTTCTTC
.,.,TRBJ2-7,TRBV12-3/TRBV12-4,11,CASSSNYEQYF,TGTGCCAGCAGTTCGAACTACGAGCAGTACTTC
many,.,TRBJ1-4,TRBV27,15,CASSLARATNEKLFF,TGTGCCAGCAGTTTAGCGCGTGCAACTAATGAAAAACTGTTTTTT
many,.,TRBJ2-7,TRBV2,14,CASSEAGGGTEQYF,TGTGCCAGCAGTGAAGCAGGAGGGGGCACCGAGCAGTACTTC
.,.,TRBJ2-2,TRBV12-3/TRBV12-4,14,CASRRGGNPGELFF,TGTGCCAGCAGGAGGGGGGGAAATCCCGGGGAGCTGTTTTTT
.,TRBD2,TRBJ2-3,TRBV5-1,17,CASSLRTSGNPKDTQYF,TGCGCCAGCAGCCTCCGGACTAGCGGGAACCCGAAGGATACGCAGTATTTT
many,.,TRBJ2-6,TRBV27,14,CASSLGFGANVLTF,TGTGCCAGCAGTTTAGGGTTTGGGGCCAACGTCCTGACTTTC
.,TRBD1,TRBJ1-1,TRBV4-1,15,CASSDKEGAFTEAFF,TGCGCCAGCAGCGACAAGGAGGGGGCCTTCACTGAAGCTTTCTTT
many,.,TRBJ1-5,TRBV19,14,CASSIVGGNQPQHF,TGTGCCAGTAGTATAGTAGGCGGAAATCAGCCCCAGCATTTT
few,TRBD1,TRBJ1-3,TRBV9,17,CASSVVPEGAAGNTIYF,TGTGCCAGCAGCGTTGTTCCAGAGGGGGCGGCTGGAAACACCATATATTTT
.,.,TRBJ2-7,TRBV28,11,CASGTWDEQYF,TGTGCCAGCGGTACGTGGGACGAGCAGTACTTC
few,TRBD2,TRBJ2-7,TRBV29-1,15,CSVLWEGSRVGEQYF,TGCAGCGTTTTGTGGGAGGGCTCTAGGGTTGGCGAGCAGTACTTC
.,TRBD2,TRBJ2-1,TRBV14,16,CASSQLGLAALGEQFF,TGTGCCAGCAGCCAGCTCGGACTAGCGGCGCTTGGTGAGCAGTTCTTC
.,.,TRBJ1-5,TRBV6-1,13,CASSDDSNQPQHF,TGTGCCAGCAGTGACGACAGCAATCAGCCCCAGCATTTT
many,TRBD1,TRBJ1-4,TRBV28,15,CASSIAGGTNEKLFF,TGTGCCAGCAGTATCGCAGGGGGAACTAATGAAAAACTGTTTTTT
many,.,TRBJ1-4,TRBV7-6,14,CASSLGRLNEKLFF,TGTGCCAGCAGCTTAGGGAGACTTAATGAAAAACTGTTTTTT
few,TRBD1,TRBJ2-5,TRBV20-1,14,CSASGQIQGKTQYF,TGCAGTGCTAGTGGCCAAATACAGGGGAAGACCCAGTACTTC
few,.,TRBJ2-7,TRBV5-1,12,CASSKTGSEQYF,TGCGCCAGCAGTAAAACAGGGAGTGAGCAGTACTTC
many,TRBD1,TRBJ1-5,TRBV11-2,14,CASSPNRGKQPQHF,TGTGCCAGCAGCCCTAACAGGGGGAAGCAGCCCCAGCATTTT
.,TRBD1,TRBJ1-6,TRBV28,16,CASSFGGTGANSPLHF,TGTGCCAGCAGCTTCGGAGGGACAGGGGCTAATTCACCCCTCCACTTT
.,.,TRBJ1-1,TRBV7-8,15,CASSTRTTSGAEAFF,TGTGCCAGCAGCACCCGGACAACCTCGGGTGCTGAAGCTTTCTTT
.,.,TRBJ2-5,TRBV18,15,CASSRFGSGKETQYF,TGTGCCAGCTCTCGTTTTGGTTCGGGGAAAGAGACCCAGTACTTC
few,.,TRBJ1-5,TRBV7-6,15,CASSLASGGGQPQHF,TGTGCCAGCAGCTTAGCGTCTGGGGGAGGTCAGCCCCAGCATTTT
.,.,TRBJ2-7,TRBV2,13,CASSEDSSYEQYF,TGTGCCAGCAGTGAAGACTCGAGTTACGAGCAGTACTTC
large,TRBD1,TRBJ1-1,TRBV19,14,CASSRQGGNTEAFF,TGTGCCAGTAGTAGACAGGGGGGGAACACTGAAGCTTTCTTT
.,.,TRBJ2-5,TRBV18,17,CASSPPSGRQDQETQYF,TGTGCCAGCTCACCACCTTCAGGGAGGCAGGACCAAGAGACCCAGTACTTC
few,.,TRBJ1-4,TRBV20-1,15,CSAGSSGKRSEKLFF,TGCAGTGCTGGAAGTTCCGGGAAGCGGAGTGAAAAACTGTTTTTT
.,TRBD2,TRBJ2-3,TRBV2,13,CASRRDYTDTQYF,TGTGCCAGCAGGCGGGACTACACAGATACGCAGTATTTT
many,.,TRBJ1-6,TRBV7-8,16,CASSLAYPLTNSPLHF,TGTGCCAGCAGCTTAGCCTATCCACTCACAAATTCACCCCTCCATTTT
medium-sized,.,TRBJ2-5,TRBV11-2,14,CASSLTLYQETQYF,TGTGCCAGCAGCCTAACGTTATACCAAGAGACCCAGTACTTC
few,.,TRBJ1-1,TRBV20-1,13,CSARGRMRTEAFF,TGCAGTGCTAGAGGCCGTATGAGAACTGAAGCTTTCTTT
.,TRBD2,TRBJ2-7,TRBV7-3,18,CASSSRPGSSGISYEQYF,TGTGCCAGCAGCTCTCGCCCGGGGTCTAGCGGAATATCCTACGAGCAGTACTTC
few,TRBD2,TRBJ2-7,TRBV7-2,14,CASSSLAGTYEQYF,TGTGCCAGCAGCTCCTTAGCGGGCACCTACGAGCAGTACTTC
many,.,TRBJ2-7,TRBV24-1,14,CATSDPTGLGEQYF,TGTGCCACCAGTGATCCGACAGGCTTGGGCGAGCAGTACTTC
many,TRBD1,TRBJ1-4,TRBV28,14,CASSGTGGKSNLFF,TGTGCCAGCAGTGGGACAGGGGGCAAATCCAATCTGTTTTTT
.,.,TRBJ2-2,TRBV2,14,CASKTTTNTGELFF,TGTGCCAGCAAGACTACAACGAACACCGGGGAGCTGTTTTTT
few,.,TRBJ1-5,TRBV28,15,CASSLSGISNQPQHF,TGTGCCAGCAGTTTATCCGGAATCAGCAATCAGCCCCAGCATTTT
.,TRBD2,TRBJ2-1,TRBV7-9,17,CASSLFTSGLSYNEQFF,TGTGCCAGCAGCTTATTTACTAGCGGGCTCTCCTACAATGAGCAGTTCTTC
few,TRBD1,TRBJ2-7,TRBV28,14,CASSQSDRRTEQYF,TGTGCCAGCAGTCAATCGGACAGGCGGACCGAGCAGTACTTC
few,.,TRBJ2-5,TRBV27,13,CASSPTSSETQYF,TGTGCCAGCAGTCCGACTAGTTCGGAGACCCAGTACTTC
.,TRBD2,TRBJ2-7,TRBV28,15,CASSPSWRGAYEQYF,TGTGCCAGCAGTCCTTCTTGGCGGGGGGCCTACGAGCAGTACTTC
few,.,TRBJ2-1,TRBV6-1,17,CASSDITGAGYFDEQFF,TGTGCCAGCAGTGATATAACTGGGGCAGGGTATTTTGATGAGCAGTTCTTC
.,.,TRBJ1-1,TRBV27,17,CASSLMRAASAGTEAFF,TGTGCCAGCAGTTTAATGAGGGCTGCGTCCGCCGGCACTGAAGCTTTCTTT
many,TRBD1,TRBJ1-6,TRBV7-9,14,CASSYGQGLSPLHF,TGTGCCAGCAGCTACGGACAGGGGTTATCACCCCTCCACTTT
few,.,TRBJ2-5,TRBV2,12,CASTKDGGTQYF,TGTGCCAGCACTAAGGATGGGGGGACCCAGTACTTC
.,.,TRBJ2-3,TRBV11-2,14,CASSLDGSTDTQYF,TGTGCCAGCAGCTTAGACGGCAGCACAGATACGCAGTATTTT
few,TRBD2,TRBJ2-3,TRBV29-1,14,CSVGGSGSSDTQYF,TGCAGCGTTGGGGGTAGCGGGAGTTCAGATACGCAGTATTTT
.,.,TRBJ2-1,TRBV27,14,CASTESTPDNEQFF,TGTGCCAGCACGGAGTCTACCCCCGACAATGAGCAGTTCTTC
.,.,TRBJ1-1,TRBV27,14,CASSLGGRITEAFF,TGTGCCAGCAGTTTAGGTGGGAGGATCACTGAAGCTTTCTTT
many,TRBD2,TRBJ2-3,TRBV6-4,15,CASSDSAGGSDTQYF,TGTGCCAGCAGTGACTCAGCGGGAGGATCAGATACGCAGTATTTT